One T cell receptor (beta chain) is described in this entry. No cognate antigen has been identified for it. Base quality data are lacking; no much larger clone is found one base away. The receptor library was made with the immunoSEQ multiplex PCR assay. The authors' analysis ran thus. A statistical classification framework was built to diagnose cytomegalovirus status from the catalog of TCR beta chain sequences. This is the immuneACCESS table as TCRdb keeps it, with only in-frame sequences that have V and J called. A part of the clones is gone; compared with another copy, unresolved V genes explain less than half, and the rest is unexplained. V, J and clone size are taken as reported in that table, and D and trimming were inferred from the DNA itself. The sample has under 150,000 clones on record, about nine tenths of them singletons. The ten largest account for just under 3% of the sample. The source of the sample is a study of cytomegalovirus exposure and HLA in healthy donors (dated by TCRdb to about 2017). As for the study more broadly: The 700 or so repertoires of the first cohort and the 95 to 150 validation repertoires were produced on the same platform, according to a later analysis. The aim of the study was to test whether cataloging public T cell receptors could identify signatures of past pathogen exposure. To predict cytomegalovirus infection status, the study combined high-throughput TCR immunosequencing, statistical association of individual TCRs with disease status, and machine learning. A separate validation cohort of more than 100 different subjects was used in addition to the approximately 640-subject first cohort. Paper-wide results and their limitations: The validation cohort had no HLA typing available for a later analysis, so co-occurrence within that cohort was assessed over all 130 or so repertoires. Most TCR sequences were observed very rarely across donors, whereas some public TCRs were present in many individuals. In vitro tests confirmed that a few of the cytomegalovirus-associated TCR beta chains recognize cytomegalovirus antigens. A later analysis found that TCRs clustered in the first cohort also tended to co-occur in the 120 validation repertoires, with 94% of cluster scores above 0. The authors suggested that the approach could potentially be generalized to other disease states and immunological phenotypes. In the study, some 160 TCR beta chains were listed as associated with cytomegalovirus. The classifier was reported to diagnose cytomegalovirus status with high specificity and sensitivity in both the original cohort and the validation cohort.

The donors belonged to the validation cohort of about 120 subjects, which was separate from the approximately 680-subject first cohort. The V end gives up 4 bases and the J end 0 bases, leaving 5 bases in the junction not matched to a gene. The CDR3 runs 15 amino acids, cysteine and phenylalanine included. Only the CDR3 DNA is retained, 45 bases long and in frame from the first base. Per the germline V gene, WSHSY is the CDR1 and SAAADI is the CDR2. The TCR sequence derives from a man aged 18 to 29 in good health and CMV-seronegative. The sample was PBMCs. This chain joins TRBV10-2 to TRBJ2-7; TRBD1 fits 8 bases in the junction. Here is the DNA: TGCGCCAGCAGTGCAAGGGACAGGACCTCCTACGAGCAGTACTTC. The resulting protein is CASSARDRTSYEQYF.